A single sample is the source of the 15 T cell receptor beta chains below, sequenced in a study of T cell responses to AZD1222 COVID-19 vaccine. Libraries were prepared by immunoSEQ multiplex PCR; TCRdb keeps only in-frame clonotypes and omits some of them. This sample has 65,000 to 100,000 clones, with around 81% found just once. This specimen was peripheral blood, taken on day 0 of AZD1222 vaccination. The receptors derive from an adult in good health.

This clone was detected a few times. V gene TRBV7-8 combines with J gene TRBJ2-7; D gene uncertain. Germline V gene lookup returns CDR1 SGHVS and CDR2 FQNEAQ. The CDR3 has 14 amino acids. The ends were cut back, 1 base at V and 3 bases at J, with 10 bases in the middle. CDR3 residues: CASSLVETVYEQYF. Here the CDR3 DNA reads TGTGCCAGCAGCTTAGTGGAGACCGTCTACGAGCAGTACTTC.

DNA of the CDR3: TGTGCCAGCAGTCAGACAGGGGGCACAGATACGCAGTATTTT. Encoded protein: CASSQTGGTDTQYF. The chain carries TRBV6-5 and TRBJ2-3; TRBD1 matches 8 bases. The germline V gene encodes CDR1 MNHEY and CDR2 SVGAGI. This CDR3 comprises 14 residues. The J segment lost 1 base and the V segment lost 5 bases, leaving 2 bases of the junction unmatched.

V usage is TRBV7-9 and J usage is TRBJ2-3; D is possibly TRBD1 (6 bases). This CDR3 comprises 16 residues. CDR1 and CDR2 (germline): SEHNR, FQNEAQ (reference sequence). V shed 6 bases and J shed 1 base, with 17 bases lying between them. CDR3 amino acids: CASRPRQARGTDTQYF. CDR3 coding DNA: TGTGCCAGCAGACCGCGACAGGCGCGGGGCACAGATACGCAGTATTTT.

The chain joins TRBV6-1 to TRBJ1-5, with D uncertain. Germline lookup yields CDR1 MNHNS and CDR2 SASEGT. V lost 0 bases and J lost 6, with 12 bases in between. CDR3 length: 15 amino acids. CDR3: CASSEAGSLGQPQHF. The CDR3 region has the DNA TGTGCCAGCAGTGAAGCTGGCTCTCTGGGTCAGCCCCAGCATTTT.

This sequence joins TRBV18 and TRBJ1-1; D call uncertain. CDR3 length equals 12 residues. Germline V gene lookup returns CDR1 KGHSH and CDR2 LQKENI. Trimming shortened V by 3 bases and J by 11 bases, and 13 bases separated the two germline ends. The CDR3 DNA is TGTGCCAGCTCACCCCCTGGTGTGGAGGCTTTCTTT. It yields the protein CASSPPGVEAFF. The complete variable domain, with remaining parts taken from reference TRBV18 and TRBJ1-1, reads NAGVMQNPRHLVRRRGQEARLRCSPMKGHSHVYWYRQLPEEGLKFMVYLQKENIIDESGMPKERFSAEFPKEGPSILRIQQVVRGDSAAYFCASSPPGVEAFFGQGTRLTVV.

The chain employs TRBV19 and TRBJ1-2; TRBD1 is a possible D gene (5 bases). V gave up 6 bases and J gave up 0 bases, with 14 bases separating them. Germline CDR1 LNHDA, CDR2 SQIVND (reference sequence). The CDR3 spans 15 residues. CDR3 in amino acids: CASREGTGANYGYTF. The CDR3 DNA sequence: TGTGCCAGTAGAGAAGGTACAGGCGCTAACTATGGCTACACCTTC. The full variable domain, rest sourced from reference TRBV19 and TRBJ1-2, is DGGITQSPKYLFRKEGQNVTLSCEQNLNHDAMYWYRQDPGQGLRLIYYSQIVNDFQKGDIAEGYSVSREKKESFPLTVTSAQKNPTAFYLCASREGTGANYGYTFGSGTRLTVV.

This sequence joins TRBV19 and TRBJ1-1; D is ambiguous. Per germline, CDR1 LNHDA and CDR2 SQIVND (reference sequence). There are 16 residues in the CDR3. V lost 1 base, J lost 4 bases, and 16 bases lay in between. In DNA, the CDR3 is TGTGCCAGTAGTATAGGTGGTAGTTCTAAGGGCACTGAAGCTTTCTTT. Encoded protein: CASSIGGSSKGTEAFF. Together with reference TRBV19 and TRBJ1-1, the CDR3 gives the full variable domain: DGGITQSPKYLFRKEGQNVTLSCEQNLNHDAMYWYRQDPGQGLRLIYYSQIVNDFQKGDIAEGYSVSREKKESFPLTVTSAQKNPTAFYLCASSIGGSSKGTEAFFGQGTRLTVV.

CDR3 residues: CASSPTGGGYGYTF. CDR3 nucleotides: TGTGCCAGCAGCCCGACAGGGGGAGGCTATGGCTACACCTTC. V is TRBV3-1 (or the pseudogene TRBV3-2) and J is TRBJ1-2, with 9 bases lining up with TRBD1. The CDR3 extends over 14 amino acids. With 4 bases clipped from V and 4 bases from J, the junction kept 4 bases outside the gene matches. The germline gives CDR1 LGHDT, CDR2 YNNKEL (reference sequence).

The rearrangement uses TRBV11-2 and TRBJ2-3; 9 nucleotides match TRBD1. Losses at the gene ends were 0 bases for V and 2 bases for J; bases not matched to a gene: 6. Germline assignment: CDR1 SGHAT and CDR2 FQNNGV. The CDR3 is made up of 17 amino acids. This CDR3 is CASSLEGDRAYTDTQYF. CDR3 bases: TGTGCCAGCAGCTTAGAGGGGGACAGGGCTTACACAGATACGCAGTATTTT.

The J gene is TRBJ1-5, the V gene TRBV24-1, with D possibly TRBD1 on 6 matching bases. The germline gives CDR1 KGHDR, CDR2 SFDVKD. The germline V and J ends were trimmed by 3 bases and 7 bases, with 15 bases remaining between them. The CDR3 length is 15 residues. The CDR3 reads CATSDRIGGGQPQHF. DNA for the CDR3: TGTGCCACCAGTGATAGGATAGGGGGTGGACAGCCCCAGCATTTT.

There are a few counts of this clone. V gene TRBV3-1 (or the pseudogene TRBV3-2) combines with J gene TRBJ1-6; no clear D. With 4 bases removed from V and 6 bases from J, the gap between germline ends came to 10 bases. This CDR3 spans 14 amino acids. Germline lookup yields CDR1 LGHDT and CDR2 YNNKEL (reference sequence). The CDR3 reads CASSLTDLNSPLHF. CDR3 coding DNA: TGTGCCAGCAGCCTGACCGACCTTAATTCACCCCTCCACTTT.

The chain uses TRBV27 and TRBJ1-6; D unclear. Germline values: CDR1 MNHEY, CDR2 SMNVEV (reference sequence). V gave up 6 bases and J gave up 0 bases, with 9 bases separating them. The CDR3 runs to 15 residues. CDR3 bases: TGTGCCAGCAGCCCCAGGAGCTCCTATAATTCACCCCTCCACTTT. Its translation is CASSPRSSYNSPLHF.

V gene TRBV2 combines with J gene TRBJ1-6, with a weak D call TRBD1 (5 bases). The germline CDR1 and CDR2 sequences are SNHLY and FYNNEI. CDR3 length: 17 amino acids. V shed 5 bases and J shed 0 bases, with 14 bases lying between them. The chain's CDR3 is CASSPDKISSYNSPLHF. CDR3 DNA: TGTGCCAGCAGTCCGGACAAAATAAGCTCCTATAATTCACCCCTCCACTTT.

V usage is TRBV6-2 or TRBV6-3 and J usage is TRBJ1-5, with D hard to call. Between the trimmed V and J ends, which lost 2 bases and 4 bases, there was a span of 6 bases. The CDR3 extends over 13 amino acids. Germline V gene sequence: CDR1 MNHEY, CDR2 SVGEGT. CDR3 protein: CASSYTGNQPQHF. Written as DNA, the CDR3 is TGTGCCAGCAGTTACACGGGTAATCAGCCCCAGCATTTT.

This rearrangement joins TRBV6-1 to TRBJ2-7; D is ambiguous. Deletions cut 2 bases from V and 9 bases from J, with 14 bases between. CDR1 is MNHNS, CDR2 SASEGT, per germline. The CDR3 contains 13 residues. The CDR3 sequence is CASSESSLVGQYF. The CDR3 DNA follows: TGTGCCAGCAGTGAAAGTTCTTTAGTAGGGCAGTACTTC.